The TCR beta chain described here comes from a study of T cells in Graves' hyperthyroidism and ophthalmopathy (dated by TCRdb to about 2019). For the study in its entirety: Peripheral blood samples were taken at the time of initial diagnosis, prior to any treatment. A discovery cohort of about a hundred patients, roughly 40 with Graves' ophthalmopathy and approximately 57 with stable Graves' hyperthyroidism, was used to find distinguishing TCR V-J signatures. An independent validation cohort of under 20 hyperthyroidism patients and over 15 patients who later progressed to ophthalmopathy tested prospective prediction of ophthalmopathy. The approximately 100 discovery patients were divided at random into training and test sets in a 7:3 ratio. In addition, the study compared T-cell repertoires in thyroid tissue and in blood from a handful of Graves' hyperthyroidism patients. Following sampling, methimazole starting at 30 mg daily was given to hyperthyroidism patients, and high-dose intravenous methylprednisolone was given to ophthalmopathy patients. The paper describes TCR Vbeta CDR3 sequencing of 140 or so peripheral blood samples, made up of around 41 ophthalmopathy patients, 70 to 75 hyperthyroidism patients and roughly 17 progressor patients.

This clonotype was recorded many times. Its antigen target is currently unknown. Base quality data are lacking; no much larger clone is found one base away. TCR beta CDR3 regions were amplified from RNA transcripts. A first-round RT-PCR of the TCR CDR3 used the HTBI primer set with the Qiagen OneStep RT-PCR kit. Libraries were constructed in a second round of multiplex PCR, after which size selection and purification were performed. Sequencing of the libraries was done on an Illumina HiSeq2000 using paired-end 100 bp reads. The paper's data handling went like this. SOAPnuke was used to process the raw data, with reads discarded if the reads contained adapters or uncalled bases, had a mean Phred below 15, or lacked an exact constant-primer or identifier match. COPE v1.2.5 was used to merge high-quality paired reads, and clonotypes were defined as unique nucleotide sequences. MiTCR v1.1 was used to align clonotypes to the IMGT TRBV, TRBD and TRBJ reference segments. Only V-J combinations with frequency above 0.0001, covering about 99% of repertoires, were analysed. The TCS score was defined as the ratio of F50 (clonal expansion) to E x V (chaos), calculated using BLOSUM62-based TCRdist between CDR3 peptides within each V-J. Welch's t-statistics and random forest reduced 500 to 650 V-J features to roughly 13, which were used in a naive Bayes classifier (R e1071). TCRdb reran the public reads through fastp at Q25 and MiXCR, keeping productive beta chains. All rows with the same CDR3 protein become a single entry with the most common DNA and genes. TCRdb's processing, not the study's, gives the V and J calls here. The sample table lists hundreds of thousands of distinct CDR3 sequences, approximately 15% of them with a count of one. 9.5% to 15% of the sample comes from the top ten.

Overall results and qualifications from the work: Ophthalmopathy was separated from stable hyperthyroidism by a 13 V-J signature model, with around 88% sensitivity and 81% to 83% specificity obtained in cross-validation and 80%/75% obtained in testing. In validation, progression to ophthalmopathy was predicted by the model with roughly 69% sensitivity and 72% to 85% specificity, a median of about 6.8 months before onset. Sample size was not statistically predetermined, and investigators were not blinded to group allocation. Most expanded thyroid clonotypes (frequency above 0.001) were also found in blood, which suggests that blood repertoires may mirror thyroid immune responses.

Ophthalmopathy patients had moderately to severely active disease, with a Clinical Activity Score of 3 or more, a NOSPECS grade of 4 or more, and a disease duration of less than 3 months. Patients with uncontrolled infections, other autoimmune diseases, pregnancy or lactation were excluded. Clinical symptoms, serum thyroxine and TRAb, thyroid ultrasound, and orbital computed tomography formed the basis for the diagnoses. PBMCs were isolated from 8 to 10 ml of fresh peripheral blood by Ficoll-Paque density gradient centrifugation. Trizol reagent was used to extract total RNA, and RNA quality was then checked on an Agilent 2100 Bioanalyzer. Cut back by 1 base and 3 bases, the V and J ends lie 10 bases apart. CDR1 and CDR2, per the germline V gene, are SGHAT and FQNNGV. The CDR3 covers 14 residues, taking in both the cysteine and the phenylalanine. Just CDR3 DNA is preserved here, 42 bases in frame from base 1.

The sequenced sample consisted of blood. This sequence originates from a woman aged 45-65 years with Graves' ophthalmopathy. The V and J genes are TRBV11-2 and TRBJ2-7; the D gene lacks a confident call. The DNA sequence follows: TGTGCCAGCAGCTTAGCCGGGCCGGTCTACGAGCAGTACTTC. It encodes CASSLAGPVYEQYF.